This entry describes one T cell receptor beta chain. The antigen is not known. This record comes from a study of T-cell memory formation after mild COVID-19. Constant-segment primers and 5'RACE yielded cDNA libraries for TCR alpha and TCR beta, each carrying sample barcodes and UMIs. TCRdb redid the calling of the 5' RACE reads with MiXCR, one entry per CDR3 protein. This table has about 600,000 distinct CDR3 sequences, less than 25% appearing once. Findings and caveats of the study: Pre-infection memory carried some responding clones, suggesting that cross-reactive memory joined. Clones that contracted from day 15 to 85 were balanced CD4/CD8, while later expanders leaned CD4+.

V was clipped by 3 bases and J by 5 bases, with 15 bases between them. This CDR3 has 15 amino acids. The J gene is TRBJ2-3, the V gene TRBV12-3 or TRBV12-4, with D perhaps TRBD2 (5 bases). The source of this sequence is an adult woman who had mild COVID-19 (a few samples of this study predate the infection). Cell type and time point are not known. The source material was PBMCs or a T cell subset sorted from them (not recorded which). The CDR3 loop is CASSFALAAEDTQYF. In nucleotides, the CDR3 is TGTGCCAGCAGTTTTGCTCTAGCCGCCGAAGATACGCAGTATTTT.